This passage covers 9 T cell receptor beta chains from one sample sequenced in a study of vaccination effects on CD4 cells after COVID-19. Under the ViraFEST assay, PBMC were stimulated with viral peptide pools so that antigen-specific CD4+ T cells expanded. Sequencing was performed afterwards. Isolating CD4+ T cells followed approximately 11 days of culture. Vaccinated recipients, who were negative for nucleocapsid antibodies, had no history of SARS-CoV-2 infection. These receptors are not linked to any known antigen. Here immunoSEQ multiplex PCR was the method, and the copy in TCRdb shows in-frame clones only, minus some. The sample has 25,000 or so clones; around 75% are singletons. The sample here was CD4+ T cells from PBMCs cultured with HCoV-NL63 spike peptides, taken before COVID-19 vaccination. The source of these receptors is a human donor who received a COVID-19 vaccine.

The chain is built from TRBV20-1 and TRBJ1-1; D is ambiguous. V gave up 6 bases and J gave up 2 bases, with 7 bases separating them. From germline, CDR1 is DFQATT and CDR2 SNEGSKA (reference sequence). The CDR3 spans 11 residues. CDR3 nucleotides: TGCAGTGCGCAGGCCAACACTGAAGCTTTCTTT. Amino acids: CSAQANTEAFF.

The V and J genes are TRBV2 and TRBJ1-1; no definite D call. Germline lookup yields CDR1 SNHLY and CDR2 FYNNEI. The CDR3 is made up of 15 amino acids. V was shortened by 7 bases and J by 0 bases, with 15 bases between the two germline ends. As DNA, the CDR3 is TGTGCCAGCAAGGCGGGGATATGGCTGAACACTGAAGCTTTCTTT. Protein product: CASKAGIWLNTEAFF.

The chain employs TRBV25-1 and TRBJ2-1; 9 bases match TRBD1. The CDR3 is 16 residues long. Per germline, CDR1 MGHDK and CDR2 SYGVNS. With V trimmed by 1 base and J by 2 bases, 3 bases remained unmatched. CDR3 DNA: TGTGCCAGCAGTGAATCACAGGGGGCCCCCTACAATGAGCAGTTCTTC. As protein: CASSESQGAPYNEQFF.

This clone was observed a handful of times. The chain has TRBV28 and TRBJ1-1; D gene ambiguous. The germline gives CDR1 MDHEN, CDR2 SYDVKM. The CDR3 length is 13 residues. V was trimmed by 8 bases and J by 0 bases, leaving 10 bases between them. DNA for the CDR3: TGTGCCAGCTTTGGCCCCATGAACACTGAAGCTTTCTTT. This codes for CASFGPMNTEAFF.

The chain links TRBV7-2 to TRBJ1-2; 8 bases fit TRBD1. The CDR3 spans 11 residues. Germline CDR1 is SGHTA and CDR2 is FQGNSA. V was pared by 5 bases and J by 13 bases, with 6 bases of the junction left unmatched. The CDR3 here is CASSHRDRPTF. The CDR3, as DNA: TGTGCCAGCAGCCACCGGGACAGGCCCACCTTC.

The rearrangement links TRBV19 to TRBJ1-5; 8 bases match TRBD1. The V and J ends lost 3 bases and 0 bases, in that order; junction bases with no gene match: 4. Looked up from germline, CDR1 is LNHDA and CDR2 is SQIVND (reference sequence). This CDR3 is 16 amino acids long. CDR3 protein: CASSILGTGSNQPQHF. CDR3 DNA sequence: TGTGCCAGTAGTATCCTCGGGACAGGTAGCAATCAGCCCCAGCATTTT. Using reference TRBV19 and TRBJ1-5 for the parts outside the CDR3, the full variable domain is DGGITQSPKYLFRKEGQNVTLSCEQNLNHDAMYWYRQDPGQGLRLIYYSQIVNDFQKGDIAEGYSVSREKKESFPLTVTSAQKNPTAFYLCASSILGTGSNQPQHFGDGTRLSIL.

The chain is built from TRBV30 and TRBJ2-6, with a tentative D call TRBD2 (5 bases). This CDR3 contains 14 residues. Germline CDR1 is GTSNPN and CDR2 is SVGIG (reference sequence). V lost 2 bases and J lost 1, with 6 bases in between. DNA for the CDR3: TGTGCCTGGAGTCGGGATTCTGGGGCCAACGTCCTGACTTTC. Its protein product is CAWSRDSGANVLTF.

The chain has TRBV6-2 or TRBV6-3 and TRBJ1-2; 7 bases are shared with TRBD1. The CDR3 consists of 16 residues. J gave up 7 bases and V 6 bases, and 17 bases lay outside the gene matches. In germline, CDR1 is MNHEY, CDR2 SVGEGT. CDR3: CASSLSPFDRVFGYTF. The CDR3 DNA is TGTGCCAGCAGCCTATCCCCCTTTGACAGGGTTTTTGGCTACACCTTC.

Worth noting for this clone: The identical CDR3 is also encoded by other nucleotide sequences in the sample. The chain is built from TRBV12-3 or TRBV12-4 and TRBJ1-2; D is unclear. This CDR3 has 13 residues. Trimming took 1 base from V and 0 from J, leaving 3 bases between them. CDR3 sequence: CASSLGANYGYTF. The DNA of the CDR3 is TGTGCCAGCAGTTTAGGGGCTAACTATGGCTACACCTTC.